The 9 T cell receptor beta chains below all came from one sample that was sequenced in a study of CD8 T cells in ankylosing spondylitis. Each CDR3 protein is one row after TCRdb ran MiXCR on the 5' RACE reads. Among 200,000 or so distinct CDR3 sequences, around a sixth were seen once, and the ten largest hold 3.5% to 5%. Sequencing input: blood, either unsorted or a sorted T cell fraction (not recorded which). These receptors all stem from a male donor aged 10-35 years with ankylosing spondylitis or in good health (not recorded which).

This clonotype was counted many times. The genes are TRBV4-1 and TRBJ2-5; D is uncertain. The ends were cut back, 2 bases at V and 5 bases at J, with 24 bases in the middle. Germline V gene data show CDR1 as MGHRA and CDR2 as YSYEKL. The CDR3 runs 18 residues. CDR3 in DNA: TGCGCCAGCAGCCAAAATCTGCATCGATCGGGTTTAGGGGAGACCCAGTACTTC. This encodes CASSQNLHRSGLGETQYF.

This clonotype occurred many times. The rearrangement uses TRBV7-9 and TRBJ2-1; 7 bases align to TRBD2. After removal of 5 bases from V and 4 bases from J, the junction contained 14 bases not matched to a gene. The CDR3 has 17 amino acids. CDR1 and CDR2 from the germline V gene are SEHNR and FQNEAQ (reference sequence). The chain's CDR3 is CASSPGRGGELYNEQFF. The DNA of the CDR3 is TGTGCCAGCAGCCCAGGGAGGGGAGGGGAACTTTACAATGAGCAGTTCTTC.

This clonotype appeared many times. The chain employs TRBV6-2 or TRBV6-3 and TRBJ2-3, with D possibly matching TRBD1 (5 bases). Trimming took off 0 bases at V and 4 bases at J, with 20 bases between the two ends. CDR1 and CDR2 from the germline V gene are MNHEY and SVGEGT. The CDR3 totals 18 residues. CDR3: CASSYSVTGVEAPDTQYF. The DNA of the CDR3 is TGTGCCAGCAGTTACTCGGTCACAGGAGTGGAAGCGCCAGATACGCAGTATTTT.

This chain joins TRBV19 and TRBJ2-1; D is perhaps TRBD1 (6 bases). Germline CDR1 and CDR2: LNHDA and SQIVND (reference sequence). Trimming took off 7 bases at V and 6 bases at J, with 7 bases between the two ends. CDR3 length: 11 amino acids. The DNA for the CDR3 is TGTGCCAGTATCAGGGGCAATGAGCAGTTCTTC. Translating gives CASIRGNEQFF.

This clonotype was detected many times. The chain uses TRBV5-1 and TRBJ2-7; no firm D call. This CDR3 is built from 15 residues. Germline CDR1 and CDR2: SGHRS and YFSETQ. V was clipped by 4 bases and J by 0 bases, with 14 bases between them. This CDR3 is CASSPRGTLSYEQYF. CDR3 in DNA: TGCGCCAGCAGCCCCCGTGGAACCCTCTCCTACGAGCAGTACTTC.

The V call is TRBV6-5, the J call TRBJ1-3, with D maybe TRBD1 (5 bases). The CDR3 spans 15 residues. Germline loops: CDR1 MNHEY, CDR2 SVGAGI. V was pared by 7 bases and J by 2 bases, with 15 bases between. CDR3 nucleotide sequence: TGTGCCAGCAAACAGGACCATTTTACTGGAAACACCATATATTTT. It yields the protein CASKQDHFTGNTIYF.

The chain has TRBV29-1 and TRBJ1-5; 12 nucleotides line up with TRBD1. The CDR3 runs to 16 residues. V shed 4 bases and J 2 bases; nucleotides not matched to a gene: 6. CDR1 is SQVTM, CDR2 ANQGSEA, per germline. In nucleotides, the CDR3 is TGCAGCGTTGGGGGGACAGGGGGCTCAGGCAATCAGCCCCAGCATTTT. This codes for CSVGGTGGSGNQPQHF.

This clonotype was recorded many times. This chain uses TRBV20-1 with TRBJ2-7; D ambiguous. The CDR3 covers 14 residues. V was clipped by 5 bases and J by 4 bases, with 18 bases between them. Germline CDR1 is DFQATT and CDR2 is SNEGSKA (reference sequence). CDR3 nucleotides: TGCAGTGCTGGCCGGCGGTTAGGCGGATACGAGCAGTACTTC. Protein product: CSAGRRLGGYEQYF.

This clonotype occurred many times. V usage is TRBV2 and J usage is TRBJ1-6, with a tentative D call TRBD1 (6 bases). The V end was cut by 8 bases, the J end by 7 bases, with 18 bases between. The CDR3 has 15 amino acids. Germline V CDR1 and CDR2: SNHLY, FYNNEI. CDR3 bases: TGTGCCAGCGGGAGTACAGGGCTGTTAAATTCACCCCTCCACTTT. Translating gives CASGSTGLLNSPLHF.